These 8 T cell receptor beta chains came from one sample sequenced in a study of T cell responses to AZD1222 COVID-19 vaccine. Using immunoSEQ multiplex PCR, the repertoire was profiled, and TCRdb retains in-frame clones only, with some absent. The profile shows about 96,000 clones, 90% of them singletons. The sequencing used peripheral blood, collected on day 0 of AZD1222 vaccination. These receptors were obtained from an adult in good health.

V is TRBV2 and J is TRBJ2-5; D not certain. Germline values: CDR1 SNHLY, CDR2 FYNNEI. V lost 0 bases and J lost 2, with 10 bases in between. The CDR3 covers 15 residues. The CDR3 reads CASSEARTVQETQYF. The CDR3, as DNA: TGTGCCAGCAGTGAAGCGAGAACGGTTCAAGAGACCCAGTACTTC.

The chain carries TRBV10-3 and TRBJ1-2; the D gene is possibly TRBD1 (5 bases). CDR1 and CDR2 from the germline V gene are ENHRY and SYGVKD. V shed 11 bases and J shed 9 bases, with 19 bases lying between them. This CDR3 comprises 12 residues. The CDR3, as DNA: TGTGCCGTCCAGGGACCGTCCAGGAGCTACACCTTC. This encodes CAVQGPSRSYTF.

CDR3 sequence: CASSREVYEQYF. The CDR3 nucleotides read TGTGCCAGCAGTAGGGAAGTCTACGAGCAGTACTTC. This chain uses TRBV6-2 or TRBV6-3 with TRBJ2-7; D is ambiguous. The CDR3 is 12 residues long. Germline-derived CDR1 and CDR2 are MNHEY and SVGEGT. Trimming removed 5 bases from V and 3 bases from J, with 8 bases in between.

The chain couples TRBV24-1 to TRBJ2-1; TRBD1 matches at 8 bases. Germline V gives CDR1 KGHDR, CDR2 SFDVKD. The CDR3 runs to 15 residues. V shed 5 bases and J 5 bases; nucleotides not matched to a gene: 7. CDR3 nucleotides: TGTGCCACCAGTGCTGCAGGGGGCGCAGACAATGAGCAGTTCTTC. It yields the protein CATSAAGGADNEQFF.

This chain connects TRBV6-5 to TRBJ1-1, with no clear D. The V gene's germline CDR1 is MNHEY and CDR2 SVGAGI. The ends were cut back, 4 bases at V and 4 bases at J, with 7 bases in the middle. The CDR3 consists of 12 residues. The DNA of the CDR3 is TGTGCCAGCAGTTCCTTTGGCACTGAAGCTTTCTTT. Residues: CASSSFGTEAFF.

The chain couples TRBV27 to TRBJ1-2, with D possibly being TRBD1 (6 bases). V shed 7 bases and J shed 9 bases, with 21 bases lying between them. Germline values: CDR1 MNHEY, CDR2 SMNVEV (reference sequence). The CDR3 extends over 14 amino acids. The CDR3 region is CASKYAGDAGSYTF. CDR3 DNA sequence: TGTGCCAGCAAATATGCAGGGGATGCGGGAAGCTACACCTTC.

The chain links TRBV11-2 to TRBJ1-6; 8 bases map to TRBD1. This CDR3 contains 14 residues. The junction had 4 bases not matched to a gene; V was cut back by 5 bases and J by 7 bases. Germline CDR1 and CDR2: SGHAT and FQNNGV. The DNA for the CDR3 is TGTGCCAGCAGCCCTGACAGGGGAAATTCACCCCTCCACTTT. Translated: CASSPDRGNSPLHF.

The chain combines TRBV5-4 with TRBJ2-3; D not certain. The CDR3 is 13 amino acids. Trimming took off 7 bases at V and 3 bases at J, with 12 bases between the two ends. CDR1 is SGHNT, CDR2 YYREEE, per germline (reference sequence). The CDR3 DNA follows: TGTGCCAGCGAACGGAAGAGGACAGATACGCAGTATTTT. Translated, it gives CASERKRTDTQYF.